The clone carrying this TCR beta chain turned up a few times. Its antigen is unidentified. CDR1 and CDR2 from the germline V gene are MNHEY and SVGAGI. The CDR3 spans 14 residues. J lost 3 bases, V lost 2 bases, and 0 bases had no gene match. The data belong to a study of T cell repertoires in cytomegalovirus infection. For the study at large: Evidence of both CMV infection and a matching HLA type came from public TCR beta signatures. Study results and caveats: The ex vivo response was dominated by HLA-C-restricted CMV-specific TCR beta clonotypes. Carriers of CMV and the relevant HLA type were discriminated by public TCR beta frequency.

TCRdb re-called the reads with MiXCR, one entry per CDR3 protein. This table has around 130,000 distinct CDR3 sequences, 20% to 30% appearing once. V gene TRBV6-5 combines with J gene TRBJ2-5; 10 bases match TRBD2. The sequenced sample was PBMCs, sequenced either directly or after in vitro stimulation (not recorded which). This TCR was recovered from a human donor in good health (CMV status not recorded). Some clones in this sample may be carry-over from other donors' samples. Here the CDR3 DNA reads TGTGCCAGCAGTTACACTAGCGGGAAAGAGACCCAGTACTTC. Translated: CASSYTSGKETQYF.